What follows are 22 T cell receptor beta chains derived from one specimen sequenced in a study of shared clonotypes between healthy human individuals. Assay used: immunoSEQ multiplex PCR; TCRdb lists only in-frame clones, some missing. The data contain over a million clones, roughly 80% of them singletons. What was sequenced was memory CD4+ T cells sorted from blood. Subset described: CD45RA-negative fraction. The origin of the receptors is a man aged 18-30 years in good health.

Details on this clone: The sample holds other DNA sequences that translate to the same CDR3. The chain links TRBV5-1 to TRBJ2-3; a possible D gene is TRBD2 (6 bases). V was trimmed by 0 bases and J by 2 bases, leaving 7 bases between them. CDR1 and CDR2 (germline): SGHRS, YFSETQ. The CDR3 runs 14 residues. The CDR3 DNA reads TGCGCCAGCAGCTTGGCGGGAGCCACAGATACGCAGTATTTT. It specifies CASSLAGATDTQYF.

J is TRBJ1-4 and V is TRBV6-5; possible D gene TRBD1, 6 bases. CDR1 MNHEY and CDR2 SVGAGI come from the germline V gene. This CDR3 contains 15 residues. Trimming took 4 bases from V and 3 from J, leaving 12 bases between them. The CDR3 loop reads CASSSGQGPNEKLFF. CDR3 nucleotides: TGTGCCAGCAGTTCGGGTCAGGGGCCTAATGAAAAACTGTTTTTT.

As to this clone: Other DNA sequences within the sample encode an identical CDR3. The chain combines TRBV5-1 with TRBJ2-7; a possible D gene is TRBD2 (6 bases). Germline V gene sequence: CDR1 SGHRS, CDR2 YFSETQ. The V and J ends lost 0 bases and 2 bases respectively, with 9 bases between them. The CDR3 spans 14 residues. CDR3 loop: CASSLGGRTYEQYF. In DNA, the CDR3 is TGCGCCAGCAGCTTGGGAGGGAGGACCTACGAGCAGTACTTC.

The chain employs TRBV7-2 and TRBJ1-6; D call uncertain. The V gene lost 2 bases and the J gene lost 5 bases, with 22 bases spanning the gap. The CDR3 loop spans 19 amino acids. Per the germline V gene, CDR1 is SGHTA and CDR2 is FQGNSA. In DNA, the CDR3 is TGTGCCAGCAGCTTAAGGCCCGGAGGGATCATATTGGATAATTCACCCCTCCACTTT. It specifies CASSLRPGGIILDNSPLHF.

CDR3 region: CASSSGSNSPLHF. CDR3 nucleotide sequence: TGTGCCAGCAGCTCGGGTTCGAATTCACCCCTCCACTTT. The gene calls are TRBV7-9 and TRBJ1-6; no definite D call. CDR3 length equals 13 residues. CDR1 SEHNR and CDR2 FQNEAQ come from the germline V gene (reference sequence). V shed 4 bases and J shed 7 bases, with 8 bases lying between them.

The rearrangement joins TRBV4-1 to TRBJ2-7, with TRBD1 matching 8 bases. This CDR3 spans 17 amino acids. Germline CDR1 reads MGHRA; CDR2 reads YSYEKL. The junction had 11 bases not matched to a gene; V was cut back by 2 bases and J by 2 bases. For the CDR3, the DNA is TGCGCCAGCAGCCAATCAATGCCCACAGGGGGGACCTACGAGCAGTACTTC. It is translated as CASSQSMPTGGTYEQYF.

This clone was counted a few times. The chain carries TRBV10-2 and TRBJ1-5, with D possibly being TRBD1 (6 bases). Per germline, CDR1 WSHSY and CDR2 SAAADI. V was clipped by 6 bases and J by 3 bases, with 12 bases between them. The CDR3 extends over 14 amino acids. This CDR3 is CASRSGQFNQPQHF. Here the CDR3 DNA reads TGCGCCAGCAGATCCGGACAGTTCAATCAGCCCCAGCATTTT.

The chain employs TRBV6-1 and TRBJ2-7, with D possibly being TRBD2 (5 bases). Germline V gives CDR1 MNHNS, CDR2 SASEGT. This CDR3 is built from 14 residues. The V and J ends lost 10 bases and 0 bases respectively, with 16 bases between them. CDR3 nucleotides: TGTGCCATCTCGAGCCAGCGGATCTCCTACGAGCAGTACTTC. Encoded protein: CAISSQRISYEQYF.

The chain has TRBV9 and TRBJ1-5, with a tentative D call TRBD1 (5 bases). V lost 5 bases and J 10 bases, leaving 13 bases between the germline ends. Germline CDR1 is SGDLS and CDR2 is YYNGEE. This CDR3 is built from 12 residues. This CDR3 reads CASSANGGPQHF. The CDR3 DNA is TGTGCCAGCAGTGCTAACGGGGGTCCCCAGCATTTT.

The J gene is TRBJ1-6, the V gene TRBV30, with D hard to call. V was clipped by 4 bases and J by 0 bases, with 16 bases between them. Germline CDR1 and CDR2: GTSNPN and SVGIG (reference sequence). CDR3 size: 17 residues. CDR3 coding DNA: TGTGCCTGGAACTCCGCGACGGTGAGCTCCTATAATTCACCCCTCCACTTT. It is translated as CAWNSATVSSYNSPLHF.

The CDR3 bases are TGTGCCAGCAGCAGTAGCGGGAGGCCCGAGCAGTACTTC. It translates to CASSSSGRPEQYF. The chain is built from TRBV6-5 and TRBJ2-7; 10 nucleotides agree with TRBD2. CDR1 is MNHEY and CDR2 is SVGAGI in the germline V gene. The CDR3 loop spans 13 amino acids. The trim removed 6 bases at V and 6 bases at J, leaving 5 bases unmatched.

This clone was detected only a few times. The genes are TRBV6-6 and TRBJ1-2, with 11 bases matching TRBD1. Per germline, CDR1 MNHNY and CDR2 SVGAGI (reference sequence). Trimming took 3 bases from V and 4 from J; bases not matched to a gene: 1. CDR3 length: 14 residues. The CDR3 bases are TGTGCCAGCAGTTATGGGACAGGGGGCTATGGCTACACCTTC. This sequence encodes CASSYGTGGYGYTF.

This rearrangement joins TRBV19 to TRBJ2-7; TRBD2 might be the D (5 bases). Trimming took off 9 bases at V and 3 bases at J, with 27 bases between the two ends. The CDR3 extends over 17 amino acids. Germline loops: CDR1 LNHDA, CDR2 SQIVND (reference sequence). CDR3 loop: CARQAGSDPNLYYEQYF. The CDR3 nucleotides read TGTGCCAGACAAGCTGGGAGCGACCCGAACCTTTACTACGAGCAGTACTTC.

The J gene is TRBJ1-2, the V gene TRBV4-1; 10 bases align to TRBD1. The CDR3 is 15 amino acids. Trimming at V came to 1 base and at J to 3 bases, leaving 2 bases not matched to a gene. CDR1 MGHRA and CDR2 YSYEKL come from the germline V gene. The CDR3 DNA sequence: TGCGCCAGCAGCCAAGTAGGACAGGGGGACTATGGCTACACCTTC. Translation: CASSQVGQGDYGYTF.

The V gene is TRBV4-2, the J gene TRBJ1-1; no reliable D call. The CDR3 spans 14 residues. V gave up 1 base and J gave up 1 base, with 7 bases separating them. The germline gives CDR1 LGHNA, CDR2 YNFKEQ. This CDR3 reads CASSQGSANTEAFF. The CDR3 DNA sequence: TGTGCCAGCAGCCAAGGGTCGGCGAACACTGAAGCTTTCTTT.

The CDR3 DNA sequence: TGTGCCAGCAGTTTAACCGGGACCCCGGGAGATACGCAGTATTTT. As protein: CASSLTGTPGDTQYF. The chain couples TRBV7-8 to TRBJ2-3; D tentatively fits TRBD1 or TRBD2 (5 bases each). Germline V gene sequence: CDR1 SGHVS, CDR2 FQNEAQ. Between the trimmed V and J ends, which lost 6 bases and 5 bases, there was a span of 18 bases. The CDR3 runs 15 residues. The complete variable domain, with remaining parts taken from reference TRBV7-8 and TRBJ2-3, reads GAGVSQSPRYKVAKRGQDVALRCDPISGHVSLFWYQQALGQGPEFLTYFQNEAQLDKSGLPSDRFFAERPEGSVSTLKIQRTQQEDSAVYLCASSLTGTPGDTQYFGPGTRLTVL.

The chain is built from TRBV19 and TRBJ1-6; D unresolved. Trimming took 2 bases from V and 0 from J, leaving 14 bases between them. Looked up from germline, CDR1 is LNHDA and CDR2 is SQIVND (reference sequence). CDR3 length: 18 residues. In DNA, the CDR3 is TGTGCCAGTAGTATATTCTTAACAGCGAGCTCCTATAATTCACCCCTCCACTTT. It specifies CASSIFLTASSYNSPLHF. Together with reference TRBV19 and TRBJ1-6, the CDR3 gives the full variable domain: DGGITQSPKYLFRKEGQNVTLSCEQNLNHDAMYWYRQDPGQGLRLIYYSQIVNDFQKGDIAEGYSVSREKKESFPLTVTSAQKNPTAFYLCASSIFLTASSYNSPLHFGNGTRLTVT.

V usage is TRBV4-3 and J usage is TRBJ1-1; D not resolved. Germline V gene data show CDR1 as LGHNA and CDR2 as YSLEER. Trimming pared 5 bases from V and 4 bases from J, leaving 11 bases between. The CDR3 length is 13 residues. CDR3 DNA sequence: TGCGCCAGCAGCAAACGGAGTGGCACTGAAGCTTTCTTT. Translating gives CASSKRSGTEAFF.

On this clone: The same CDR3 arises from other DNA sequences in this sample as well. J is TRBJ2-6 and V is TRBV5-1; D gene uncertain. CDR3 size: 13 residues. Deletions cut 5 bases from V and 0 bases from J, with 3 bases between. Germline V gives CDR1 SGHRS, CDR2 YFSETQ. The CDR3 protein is CASSISGANVLTF. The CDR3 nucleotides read TGCGCCAGCAGTATCTCTGGGGCCAACGTCCTGACTTTC.

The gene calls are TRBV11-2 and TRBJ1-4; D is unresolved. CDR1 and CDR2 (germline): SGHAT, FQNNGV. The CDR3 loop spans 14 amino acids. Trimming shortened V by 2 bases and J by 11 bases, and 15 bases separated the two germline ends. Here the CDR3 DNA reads TGTGCCAGCAGCTTACACCAATCGATCGGGAAACTGTTTTTT. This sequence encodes CASSLHQSIGKLFF.

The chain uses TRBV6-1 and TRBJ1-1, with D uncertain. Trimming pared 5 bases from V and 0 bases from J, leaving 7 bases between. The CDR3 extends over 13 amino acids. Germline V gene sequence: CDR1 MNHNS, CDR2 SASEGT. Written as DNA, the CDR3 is TGTGCCAGCAGTCGCCTCATGAACACTGAAGCTTTCTTT. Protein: CASSRLMNTEAFF.

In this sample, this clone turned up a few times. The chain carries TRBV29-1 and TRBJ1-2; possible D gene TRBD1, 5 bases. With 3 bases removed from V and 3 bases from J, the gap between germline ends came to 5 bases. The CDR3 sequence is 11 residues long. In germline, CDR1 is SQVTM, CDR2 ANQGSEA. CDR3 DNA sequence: TGCAGCGTTGAGACAGACTATGGCTACACCTTC. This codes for CSVETDYGYTF.